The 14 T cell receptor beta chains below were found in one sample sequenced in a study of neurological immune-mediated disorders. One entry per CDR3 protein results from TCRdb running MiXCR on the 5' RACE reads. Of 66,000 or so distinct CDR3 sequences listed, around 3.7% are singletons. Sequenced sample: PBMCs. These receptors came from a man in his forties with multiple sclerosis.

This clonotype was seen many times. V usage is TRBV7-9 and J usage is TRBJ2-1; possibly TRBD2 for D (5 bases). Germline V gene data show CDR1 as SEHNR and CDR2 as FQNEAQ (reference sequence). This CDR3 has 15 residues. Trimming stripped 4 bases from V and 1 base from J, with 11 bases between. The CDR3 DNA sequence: TGTGCCAGCAGCTCCGGGATAGGGTCCTACAATGAGCAGTTCTTC. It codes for CASSSGIGSYNEQFF. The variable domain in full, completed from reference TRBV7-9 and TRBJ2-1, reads DTGVSQNPRHKITKRGQNVTFRCDPISEHNRLYWYRQTLGQGPEFLTYFQNEAQLEKSRLLSDRFSAERPKGSFSTLEIQRTEQGDSAMYLCASSSGIGSYNEQFFGPGTRLTVL.

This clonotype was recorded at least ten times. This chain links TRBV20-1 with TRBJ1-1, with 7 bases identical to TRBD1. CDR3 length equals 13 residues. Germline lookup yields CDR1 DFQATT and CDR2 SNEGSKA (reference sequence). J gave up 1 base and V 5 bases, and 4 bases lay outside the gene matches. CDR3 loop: CSASGQPNTEAFF. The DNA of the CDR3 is TGCAGTGCTTCGGGACAGCCGAACACTGAAGCTTTCTTT.

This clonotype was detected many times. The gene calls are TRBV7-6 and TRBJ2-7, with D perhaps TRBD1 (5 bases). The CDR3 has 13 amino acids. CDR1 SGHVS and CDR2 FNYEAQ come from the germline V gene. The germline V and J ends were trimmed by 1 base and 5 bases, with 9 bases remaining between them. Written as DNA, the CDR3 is TGTGCCAGCAGCTTAGGACAGATCGACGAGCAGTACTTC. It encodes CASSLGQIDEQYF.

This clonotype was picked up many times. CDR3 nucleotide sequence: TGCAGTGCTACCCCCGGACTAGCGGGGGAGACCCAGTACTTC. This gives the protein CSATPGLAGETQYF. The chain combines TRBV20-1 with TRBJ2-5; the match to TRBD2 covers 12 bases. Germline CDR1 DFQATT, CDR2 SNEGSKA (reference sequence). V was pared by 4 bases and J by 5 bases, with 5 bases of the junction left unmatched. This CDR3 spans 14 amino acids.

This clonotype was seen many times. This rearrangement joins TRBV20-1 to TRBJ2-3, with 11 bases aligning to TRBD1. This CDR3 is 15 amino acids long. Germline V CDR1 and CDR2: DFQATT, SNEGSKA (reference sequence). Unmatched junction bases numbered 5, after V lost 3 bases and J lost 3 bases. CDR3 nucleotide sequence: TGCAGTGCTAGGTACCGGGACAGGGGGACAGATACGCAGTATTTT. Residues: CSARYRDRGTDTQYF.

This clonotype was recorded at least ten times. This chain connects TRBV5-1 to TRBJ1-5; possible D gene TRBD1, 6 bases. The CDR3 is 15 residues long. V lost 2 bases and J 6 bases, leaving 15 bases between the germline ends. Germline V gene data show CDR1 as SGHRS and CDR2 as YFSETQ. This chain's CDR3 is CASSFRQVGRQPQHF. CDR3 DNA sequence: TGCGCCAGCAGCTTCAGACAGGTCGGGCGTCAGCCCCAGCATTTT.

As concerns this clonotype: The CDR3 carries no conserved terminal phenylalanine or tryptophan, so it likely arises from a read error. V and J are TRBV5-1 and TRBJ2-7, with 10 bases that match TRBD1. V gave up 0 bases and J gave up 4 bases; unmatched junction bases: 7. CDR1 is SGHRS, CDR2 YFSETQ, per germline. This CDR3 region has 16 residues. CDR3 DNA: TGCGCCAGCAGCTTGGGCTGGACAGGGGGGAAATACGAGCAGTACAAC. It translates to CASSLGWTGGKYEQYN.

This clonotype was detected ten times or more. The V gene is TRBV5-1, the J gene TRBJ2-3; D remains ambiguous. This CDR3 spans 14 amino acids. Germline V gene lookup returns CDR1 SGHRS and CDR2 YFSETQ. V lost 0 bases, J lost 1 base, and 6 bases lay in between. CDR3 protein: CASSLDWGTDTQYF. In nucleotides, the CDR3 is TGCGCCAGCAGCTTGGATTGGGGCACAGATACGCAGTATTTT.

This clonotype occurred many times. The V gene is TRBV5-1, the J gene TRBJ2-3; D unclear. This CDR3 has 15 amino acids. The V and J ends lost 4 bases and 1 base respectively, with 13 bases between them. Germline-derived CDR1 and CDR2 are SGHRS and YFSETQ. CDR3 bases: TGCGCCAGCAGCCTGGACGGTCCTGGCACAGATACGCAGTATTTT. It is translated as CASSLDGPGTDTQYF.

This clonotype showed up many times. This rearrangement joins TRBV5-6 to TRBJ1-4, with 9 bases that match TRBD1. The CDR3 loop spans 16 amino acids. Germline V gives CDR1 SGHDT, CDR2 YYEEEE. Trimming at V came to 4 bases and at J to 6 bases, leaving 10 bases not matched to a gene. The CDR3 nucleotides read TGTGCCAGCAGCGCATTGAGGAACAGGGGGCATGAAAAACTGTTTTTT. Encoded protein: CASSALRNRGHEKLFF.

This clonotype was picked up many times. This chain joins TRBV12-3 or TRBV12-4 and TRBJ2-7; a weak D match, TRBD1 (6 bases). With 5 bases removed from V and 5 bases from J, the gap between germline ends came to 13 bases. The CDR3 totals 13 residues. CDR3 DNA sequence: TGTGCCAGCAGTAAAACAGGGACCGACGAGCAGTACTTC. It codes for CASSKTGTDEQYF.

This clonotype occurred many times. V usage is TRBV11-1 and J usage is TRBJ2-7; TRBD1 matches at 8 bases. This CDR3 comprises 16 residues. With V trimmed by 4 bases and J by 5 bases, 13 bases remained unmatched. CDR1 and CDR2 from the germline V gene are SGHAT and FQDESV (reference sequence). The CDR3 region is CASSSPKDRVGNEQYF. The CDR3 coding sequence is TGTGCCAGCAGCTCACCAAAGGACAGGGTCGGGAACGAGCAGTACTTC.

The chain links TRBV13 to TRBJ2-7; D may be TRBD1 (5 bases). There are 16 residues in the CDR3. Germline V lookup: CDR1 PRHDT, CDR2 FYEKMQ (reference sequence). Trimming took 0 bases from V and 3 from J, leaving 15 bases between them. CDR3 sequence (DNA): TGTGCCAGCAGCTTAGGGGCCGGCAGGGATTACTACGAGCAGTACTTC. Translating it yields CASSLGAGRDYYEQYF.

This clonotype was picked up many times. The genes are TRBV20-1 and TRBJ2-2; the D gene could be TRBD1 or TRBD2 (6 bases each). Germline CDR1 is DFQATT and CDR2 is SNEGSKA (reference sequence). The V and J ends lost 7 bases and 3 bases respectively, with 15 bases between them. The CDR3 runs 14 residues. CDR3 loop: CSVKEGVDTGELFF. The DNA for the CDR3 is TGCAGTGTTAAGGAGGGGGTCGACACCGGGGAGCTGTTTTTT.